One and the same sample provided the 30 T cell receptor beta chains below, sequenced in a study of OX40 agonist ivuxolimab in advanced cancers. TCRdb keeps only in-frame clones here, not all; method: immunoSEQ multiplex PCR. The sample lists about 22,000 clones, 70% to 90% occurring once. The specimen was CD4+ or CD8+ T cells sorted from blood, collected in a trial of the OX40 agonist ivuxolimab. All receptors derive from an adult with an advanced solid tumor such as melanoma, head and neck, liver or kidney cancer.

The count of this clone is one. Here the CDR3 DNA reads TGTGCCAGCAGCCCCGGACAGGGGGTGACCACCTCGGATACGCAGTATTTT. It is translated as CASSPGQGVTTSDTQYF. The rearrangement links TRBV14 to TRBJ2-3; the match to TRBD1 covers 10 bases. CDR1 is SGHDN, CDR2 FVKESK, per germline. This CDR3 has 17 residues. V lost 4 bases to trimming and J lost 6 bases; unmatched junction nucleotides: 13.

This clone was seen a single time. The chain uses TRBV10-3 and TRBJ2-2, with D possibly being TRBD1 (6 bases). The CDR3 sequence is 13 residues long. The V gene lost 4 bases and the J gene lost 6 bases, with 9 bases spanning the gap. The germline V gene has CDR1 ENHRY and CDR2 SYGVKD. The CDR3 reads CAISATGPGELFF. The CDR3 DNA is TGTGCCATCAGTGCAACAGGGCCCGGGGAGCTGTTTTTT.

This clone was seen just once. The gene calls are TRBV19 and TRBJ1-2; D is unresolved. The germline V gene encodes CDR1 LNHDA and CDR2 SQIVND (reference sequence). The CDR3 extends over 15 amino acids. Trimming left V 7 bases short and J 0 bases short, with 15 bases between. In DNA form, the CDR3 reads TGTGCCAGTACCCCATACGGGTACACTAACTATGGCTACACCTTC. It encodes CASTPYGYTNYGYTF.

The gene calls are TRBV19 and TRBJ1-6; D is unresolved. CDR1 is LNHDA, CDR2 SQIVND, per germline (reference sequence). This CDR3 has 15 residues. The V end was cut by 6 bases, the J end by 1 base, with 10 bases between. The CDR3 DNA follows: TGTGCCAGTAGAACATCGGGGTCCTATAATTCACCCCTCCACTTT. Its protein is CASRTSGSYNSPLHF.

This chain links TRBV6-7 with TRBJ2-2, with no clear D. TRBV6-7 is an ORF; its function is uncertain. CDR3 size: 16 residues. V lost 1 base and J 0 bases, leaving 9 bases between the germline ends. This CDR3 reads CASSYWCSANTGELFF. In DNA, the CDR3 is TGTGCCAGCAGTTACTGGTGCAGCGCGAACACCGGGGAGCTGTTTTTT.

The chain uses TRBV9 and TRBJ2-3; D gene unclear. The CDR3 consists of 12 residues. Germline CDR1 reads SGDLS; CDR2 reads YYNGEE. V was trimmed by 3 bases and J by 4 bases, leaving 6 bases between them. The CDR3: CASSGSPDTQYF. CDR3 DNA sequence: TGTGCCAGCAGCGGGAGTCCAGATACGCAGTATTTT.

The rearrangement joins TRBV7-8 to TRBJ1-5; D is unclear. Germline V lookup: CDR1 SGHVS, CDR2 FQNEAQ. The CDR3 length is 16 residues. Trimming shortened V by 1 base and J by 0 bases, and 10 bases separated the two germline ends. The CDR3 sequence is CASSLGRQGSNQPQHF. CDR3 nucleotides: TGTGCCAGCAGCTTAGGGCGCCAAGGTAGCAATCAGCCCCAGCATTTT.

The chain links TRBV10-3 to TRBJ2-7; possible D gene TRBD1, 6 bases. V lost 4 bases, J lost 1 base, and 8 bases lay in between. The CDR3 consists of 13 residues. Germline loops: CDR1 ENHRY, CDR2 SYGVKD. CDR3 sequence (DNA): TGTGCCATCAGTGCAGGGGATTCCTACGAGCAGTACTTC. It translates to CAISAGDSYEQYF.

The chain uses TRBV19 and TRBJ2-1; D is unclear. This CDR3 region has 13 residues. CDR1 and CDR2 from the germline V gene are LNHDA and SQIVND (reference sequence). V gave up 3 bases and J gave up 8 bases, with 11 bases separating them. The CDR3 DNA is TGTGCCAGTAGTATGACCTTTTTCTATGAGCAGTTCTTC. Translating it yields CASSMTFFYEQFF.

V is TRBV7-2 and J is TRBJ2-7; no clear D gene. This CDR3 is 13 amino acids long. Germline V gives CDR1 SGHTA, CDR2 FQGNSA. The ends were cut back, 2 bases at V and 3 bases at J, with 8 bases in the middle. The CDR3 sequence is CASSLPPRYEQYF. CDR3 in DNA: TGTGCCAGCAGCTTACCTCCCCGCTACGAGCAGTACTTC. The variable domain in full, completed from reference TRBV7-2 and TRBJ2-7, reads GAGVSQSPSNKVTEKGKDVELRCDPISGHTALYWYRQSLGQGLEFLIYFQGNSAPDKSGLPSDRFSAERTGGSVSTLTIQRTQQEDSAVYLCASSLPPRYEQYFGPGTRLTVT.

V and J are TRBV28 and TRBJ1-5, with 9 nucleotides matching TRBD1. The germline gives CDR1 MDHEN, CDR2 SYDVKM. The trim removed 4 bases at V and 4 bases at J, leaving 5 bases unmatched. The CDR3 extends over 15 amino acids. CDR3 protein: CASSSTGGANQPQHF. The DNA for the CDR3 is TGTGCCAGCAGTTCTACAGGGGGCGCAAATCAGCCCCAGCATTTT.

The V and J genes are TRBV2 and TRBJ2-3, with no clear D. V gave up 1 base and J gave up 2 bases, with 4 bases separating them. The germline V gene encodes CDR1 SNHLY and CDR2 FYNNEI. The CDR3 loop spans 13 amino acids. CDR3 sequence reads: CASSEGYTDTQYF. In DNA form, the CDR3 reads TGTGCCAGCAGTGAAGGGTACACAGATACGCAGTATTTT. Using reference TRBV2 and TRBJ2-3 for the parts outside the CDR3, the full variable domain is EPEVTQTPSHQVTQMGQEVILRCVPISNHLYFYWYRQILGQKVEFLVSFYNNEISEKSEIFDDQFSVERPDGSNFTLKIRSTKLEDSAMYFCASSEGYTDTQYFGPGTRLTVL.

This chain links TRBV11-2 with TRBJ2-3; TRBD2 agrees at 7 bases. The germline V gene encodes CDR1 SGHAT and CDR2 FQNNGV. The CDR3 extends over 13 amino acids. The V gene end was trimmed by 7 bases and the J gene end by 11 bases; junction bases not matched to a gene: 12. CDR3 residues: CASNYGLQREQYF. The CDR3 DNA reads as TGTGCCAGCAACTACGGTCTACAGCGGGAGCAGTATTTT.

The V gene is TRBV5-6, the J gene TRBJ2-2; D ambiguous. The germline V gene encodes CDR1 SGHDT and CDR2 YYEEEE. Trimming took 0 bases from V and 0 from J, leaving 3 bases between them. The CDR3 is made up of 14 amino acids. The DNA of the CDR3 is TGTGCCAGCAGCTTGGTTTCGAACACCGGGGAGCTGTTTTTT. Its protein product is CASSLVSNTGELFF.

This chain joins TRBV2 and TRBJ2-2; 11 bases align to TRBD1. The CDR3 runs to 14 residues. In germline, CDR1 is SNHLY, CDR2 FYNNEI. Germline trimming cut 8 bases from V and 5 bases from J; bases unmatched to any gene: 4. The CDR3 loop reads CASRDRGFTGELFF. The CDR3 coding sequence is TGTGCCAGCCGGGACAGGGGGTTTACCGGGGAGCTGTTTTTT.

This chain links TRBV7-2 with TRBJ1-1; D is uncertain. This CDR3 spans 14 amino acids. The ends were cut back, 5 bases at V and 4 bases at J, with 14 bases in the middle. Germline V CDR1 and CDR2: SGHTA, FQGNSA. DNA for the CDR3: TGTGCCAGCAGCCCACTCATGGGTTTCACTGAAGCTTTCTTT. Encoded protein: CASSPLMGFTEAFF.

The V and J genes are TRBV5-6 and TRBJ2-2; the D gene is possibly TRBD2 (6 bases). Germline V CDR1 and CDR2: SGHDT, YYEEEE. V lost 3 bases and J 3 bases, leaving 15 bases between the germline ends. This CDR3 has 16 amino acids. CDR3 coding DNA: TGTGCCAGCAGCTCCGGGTCGGGAGAGGACACCGGGGAGCTGTTTTTT. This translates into CASSSGSGEDTGELFF.

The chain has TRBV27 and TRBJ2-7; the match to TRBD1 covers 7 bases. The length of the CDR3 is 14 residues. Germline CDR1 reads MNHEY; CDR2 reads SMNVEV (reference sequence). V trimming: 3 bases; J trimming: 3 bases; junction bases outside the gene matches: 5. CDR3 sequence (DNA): TGTGCCAGCAGTTTCCAAGGGGGCGGCTACGAGCAGTACTTC. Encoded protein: CASSFQGGGYEQYF.

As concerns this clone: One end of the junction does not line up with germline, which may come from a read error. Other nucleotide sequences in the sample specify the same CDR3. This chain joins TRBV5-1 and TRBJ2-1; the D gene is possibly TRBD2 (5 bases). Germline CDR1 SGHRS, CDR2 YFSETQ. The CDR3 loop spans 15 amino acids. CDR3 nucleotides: TGTGCCAGCAGCTTGGCCTGGATAGGGAGAAATGAGCAGTTCTTC. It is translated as CASSLAWIGRNEQFF.

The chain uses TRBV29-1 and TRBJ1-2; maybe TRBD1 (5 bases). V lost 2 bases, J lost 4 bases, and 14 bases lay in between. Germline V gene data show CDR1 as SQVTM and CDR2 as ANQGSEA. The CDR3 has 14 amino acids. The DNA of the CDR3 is TGCAGCGTTGAAATCCCGGGGGTAGGCTATGGCTACACCTTC. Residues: CSVEIPGVGYGYTF.

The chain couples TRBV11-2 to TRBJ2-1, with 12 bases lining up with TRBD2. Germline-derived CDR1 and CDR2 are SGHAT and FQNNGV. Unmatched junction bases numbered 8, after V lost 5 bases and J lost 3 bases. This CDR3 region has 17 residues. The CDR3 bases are TGTGCCAGCAGCCCCTGGACTAGCGGGACATACTACAATGAGCAGTTCTTC. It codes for CASSPWTSGTYYNEQFF.

The CDR3, as DNA: TGCGCCAGCAGCTTGGTGGGACTAGCGGGAGTGGAATACAATGAGCAGTTCTTC. Translated, it gives CASSLVGLAGVEYNEQFF. This sequence joins TRBV5-1 and TRBJ2-1, with 14 nucleotides matching TRBD2. Trimming at V came to 0 bases and at J to 4 bases, leaving 6 bases not matched to a gene. The germline CDR1 and CDR2 sequences are SGHRS and YFSETQ. The CDR3 covers 18 residues.

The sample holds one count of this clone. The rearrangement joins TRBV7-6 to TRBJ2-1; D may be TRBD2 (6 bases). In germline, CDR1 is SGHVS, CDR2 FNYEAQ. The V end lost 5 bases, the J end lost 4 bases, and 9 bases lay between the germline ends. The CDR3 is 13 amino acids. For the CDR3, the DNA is TGTGCCAGCAGCATGGCGGGGTACAATGAGCAGTTCTTC. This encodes CASSMAGYNEQFF. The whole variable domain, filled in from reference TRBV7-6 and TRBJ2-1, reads GAGVSQSPRYKVTKRGQDVALRCDPISGHVSLYWYRQALGQGPEFLTYFNYEAQQDKSGLPNDRFSAERPEGSISTLTIQRTEQRDSAMYRCASSMAGYNEQFFGPGTRLTVL.

CDR3 in amino acids: CASSFDSVMAEAFF. The CDR3 DNA reads as TGCGCCAGCAGCTTCGACAGCGTAATGGCTGAAGCTTTCTTT. V and J are TRBV5-1 and TRBJ1-1; TRBD1 is a possible D gene (5 bases). Trimming stripped 2 bases from V and 6 bases from J, with 14 bases between. This CDR3 spans 14 amino acids. CDR1 and CDR2 (germline): SGHRS, YFSETQ.

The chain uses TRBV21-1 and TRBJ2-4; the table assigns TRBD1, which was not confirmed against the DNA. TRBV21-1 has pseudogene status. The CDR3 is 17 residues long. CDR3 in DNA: TGTGCCAGCAGCACATTACAGGGGAGGCTAGCCAAAAACATTCAGTACTTC. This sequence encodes CASSTLQGRLAKNIQYF.

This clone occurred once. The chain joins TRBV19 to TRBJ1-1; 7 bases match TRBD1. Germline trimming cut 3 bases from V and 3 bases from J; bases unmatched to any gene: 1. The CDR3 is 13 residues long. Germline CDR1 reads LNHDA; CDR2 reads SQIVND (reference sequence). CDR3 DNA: TGTGCCAGTAGTATCGGGACAGACACTGAAGCTTTCTTT. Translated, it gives CASSIGTDTEAFF.

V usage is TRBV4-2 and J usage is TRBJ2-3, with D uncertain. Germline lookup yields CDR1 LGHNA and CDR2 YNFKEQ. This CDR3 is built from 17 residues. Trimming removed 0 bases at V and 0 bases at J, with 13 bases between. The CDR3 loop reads CASSQDETITSTDTQYF. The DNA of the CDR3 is TGTGCCAGCAGCCAAGACGAAACAATAACTAGCACAGATACGCAGTATTTT.

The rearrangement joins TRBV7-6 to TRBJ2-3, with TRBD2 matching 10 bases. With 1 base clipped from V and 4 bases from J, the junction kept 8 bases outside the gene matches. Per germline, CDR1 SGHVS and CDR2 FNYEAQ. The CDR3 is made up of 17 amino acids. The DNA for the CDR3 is TGTGCCAGCAGCTTAGTTGCCCTAGCGGGAGCCGCAGATACGCAGTATTTT. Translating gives CASSLVALAGAADTQYF.

The CDR3 loop is CASSHAGQGYNEQFF. The DNA of the CDR3 is TGTGCCAGCAGCCATGCGGGACAAGGCTACAATGAGCAGTTCTTC. The rearrangement links TRBV7-9 to TRBJ2-1; tentatively, D is TRBD1 or TRBD2 (6 bases each). V was cut by 5 bases and J by 3 bases, with 14 bases left in between. The germline CDR1 and CDR2 sequences are SEHNR and FQNEAQ (reference sequence). CDR3 size: 15 residues.

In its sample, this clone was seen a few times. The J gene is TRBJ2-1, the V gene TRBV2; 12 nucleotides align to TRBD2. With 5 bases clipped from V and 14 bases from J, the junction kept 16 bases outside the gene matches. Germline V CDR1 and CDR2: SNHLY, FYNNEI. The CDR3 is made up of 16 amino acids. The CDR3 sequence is CASSSTPGLAGVGEFF. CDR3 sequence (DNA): TGTGCCAGCAGTTCAACACCGGGACTAGCGGGCGTTGGGGAGTTCTTC.